Below, one T cell receptor (beta chain) is given with its context. Which antigen it targets is not known. The record has no base qualities; no much larger clone is one base away. The CDR3 spans 14 residues, from the cysteine through the phenylalanine. This entry keeps only the CDR3 DNA: 42 bases, framed from base 1. V sheds 2 bases and J sheds 7 bases, leaving 15 bases between their ends. The germline V gene encodes CDR1 MNHEY and CDR2 SMNVEV (reference sequence). Library preparation employed the immunoSEQ multiplex PCR assay. For most patients, genomic DNA was isolated with the Qiagen DNeasy Blood and Tissue Kit and shipped frozen to Adaptive Biotechnologies for TCR sequencing. High-throughput TCR-beta CDR3 sequencing of genomic DNA from most patients was performed by Adaptive Biotechnologies. Per the original workflow: TCR sequencing data for some 17 patients were retrieved from Adaptive's ImmunoSEQ software; three other patients were processed with MiXCR and VDJtools. To correct CD4 versus CD8 sorting errors, any sequence found in both subsets at a frequency ratio below 5:1 was removed. CDR3 nucleotide sequences shared by donor and recipient were removed because the origin of these sequences could not be assigned. At least 2-fold expansion over unstimulated cells and a minimum CFSE-low frequency of 0.002% (template counts) or 0.001% (read counts) were required for clones to be classified as alloreactive. Clones were considered mappable if detected in sequenced pre-transplant spleen, lymph node, or MLR CFSE-low populations of the donor or recipient. Cumulative frequency of alloreactive clones was calculated as a percentage of all sequences weighted by copy number. TCRdb re-hosts the immuneACCESS table, in-frame sequences only. Its copies lack some clones; in the studies checked, an unresolved V gene accounts for under half of them, and the cause for the rest is not known. V and J calls plus clone size are reproduced from that table; the DNA served to infer D and trimming. The sample profile shows 95,000 to 150,000 clones; around 93% of them were found once. The biggest ten clones account for roughly 0.12% of the sample.

The sample's time point label, decoded: cells obtained before transplantation from donor or recipient. CD3+CD4+ and CD3+CD8+ populations were FACS-sorted from unstimulated pre-transplant donor and recipient cells taken from spleen or lymph nodes. The data derive from a study of graft-versus-host responses after intestinal transplantation (dated by TCRdb to about 2021). Some background on the complete study: The transplants that recipients got were multivisceral, liver-intestinal, or isolated intestinal. Donor T cell macrochimerism was defined as a peak of at least 4% donor T cells among recipient peripheral blood mononuclear cells. To identify alloreactive clones, pre-transplant mixed lymphocyte reaction products were sequenced and then compared with unstimulated pre-transplant donor and recipient T cells. Every recipient was given anti-thymocyte globulin induction, then maintenance tacrolimus and steroids for 3 to 4 years. After intestinal transplantation, graft-versus-host and host-versus-graft alloreactive T cell clones in the graft, circulation and bone marrow were tracked using bulk TCR-beta CDR3 sequencing. The cohort enrolled under 30 intestinal transplant recipients, one of whom was a retransplant, and a few patients without pretransplant specimens were excluded. Samples from three later patients were sequenced in-house on an Illumina MiSeq with MiXCR processing rather than by the commercial service. Broader findings and caveats from the paper: The conclusions were limited by the relatively low number and heterogeneity of the intestinal transplant patients. Early after transplant, peak levels of circulating GvH clones were found to be associated with declines in HvG clones. GvH clones turned up in recipient bone marrow, with some appearing earlier in ileal mucosa or blood, a pattern consistent with an intestinal mucosal origin. In the allografts of patients with donor T cell macrochimerism, GvH to HvG T cell clonal ratios were high.

Sequencing used unstimulated CD4+ T cells sorted from spleen or lymph node cells, obtained before intestinal transplant. The chain couples TRBV27 to TRBJ2-7; TRBD2 could be the D gene, as 5 bases match. This receptor was obtained from a human donor who received an intestinal transplant. CDR3 protein: CASSLSPSPGEQYF. DNA sequence: TGTGCCAGCAGTTTAAGTCCTTCGCCGGGAGAGCAGTACTTC.